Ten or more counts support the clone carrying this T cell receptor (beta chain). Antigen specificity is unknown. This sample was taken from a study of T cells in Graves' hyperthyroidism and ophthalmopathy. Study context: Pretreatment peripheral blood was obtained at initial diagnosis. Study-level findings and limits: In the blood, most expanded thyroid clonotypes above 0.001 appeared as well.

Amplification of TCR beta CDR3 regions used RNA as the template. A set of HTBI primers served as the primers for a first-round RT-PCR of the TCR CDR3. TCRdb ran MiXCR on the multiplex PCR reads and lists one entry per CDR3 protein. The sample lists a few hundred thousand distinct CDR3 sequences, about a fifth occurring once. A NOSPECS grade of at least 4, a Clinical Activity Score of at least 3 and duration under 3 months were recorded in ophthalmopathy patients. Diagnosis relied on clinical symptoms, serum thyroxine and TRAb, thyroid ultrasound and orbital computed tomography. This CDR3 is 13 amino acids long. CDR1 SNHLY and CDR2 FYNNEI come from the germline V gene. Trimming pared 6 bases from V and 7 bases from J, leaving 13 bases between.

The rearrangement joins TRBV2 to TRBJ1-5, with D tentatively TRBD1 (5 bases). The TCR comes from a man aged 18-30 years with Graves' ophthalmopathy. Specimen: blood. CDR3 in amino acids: CASRATGGQPQHF. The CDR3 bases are TGTGCCAGCAGGGCAACCGGGGGGCAGCCCCAGCATTTT.